This T cell receptor beta chain was identified during a study of T cell responses to AZD1222 COVID-19 vaccine. V gave up 4 bases and J gave up 2 bases; unmatched junction bases: 7. This CDR3 comprises 16 residues. CDR1 KGHDR and CDR2 SFDVKD come from the germline V gene. Profiling relied on immunoSEQ multiplex PCR, and the TCRdb table lists in-frame clones only, not all of them. The table records tens of thousands of clones, 85% to 90% of them present only once. The specimen was peripheral blood, collected on day 0 of MenACWY control vaccination. The origin of this receptor is an adult in good health. The gene calls are TRBV24-1 and TRBJ2-3, with TRBD2 identical over 8 bases. The CDR3 is CATSDPTSVNTDTQYF. DNA of the CDR3: TGTGCCACCAGTGACCCGACTAGCGTCAACACAGATACGCAGTATTTT.